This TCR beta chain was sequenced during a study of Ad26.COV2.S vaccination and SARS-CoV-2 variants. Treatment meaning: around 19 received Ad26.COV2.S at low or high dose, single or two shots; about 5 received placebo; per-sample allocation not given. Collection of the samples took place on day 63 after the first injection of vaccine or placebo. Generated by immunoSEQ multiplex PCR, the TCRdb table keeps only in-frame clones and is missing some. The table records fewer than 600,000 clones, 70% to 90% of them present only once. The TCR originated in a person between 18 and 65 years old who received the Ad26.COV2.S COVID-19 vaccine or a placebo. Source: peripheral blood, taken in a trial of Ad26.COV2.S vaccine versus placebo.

The CDR3 DNA reads as TGTGCCACCAGCAGAACGAAATGGGACAGGGTGATAGATGGGACCTACGAGCAGTACTTC. Its translation: CATSRTKWDRVIDGTYEQYF. The J gene is TRBJ2-7, the V gene TRBV15; 9 positions match TRBD1. CDR1 and CDR2 (germline): LNHNV, YYDKDF (reference sequence). Trimming removed 2 bases from V and 2 bases from J; junction bases left unmatched: 19. The CDR3 consists of 20 residues. Full variable domain (missing parts from reference TRBV15 and TRBJ2-7): DAMVIQNPRYQVTQFGKPVTLSCSQTLNHNVMYWYQQKSSQAPKLLFHYYDKDFNNEADTPDNFQSRRPNTSFCFLDIRSPGLGDTAMYLCATSRTKWDRVIDGTYEQYFGPGTRLTVT.